Listed below are T cell receptor beta chains from one sample, sequenced in a study of STAT5B mutations in CD4+ large granular lymphocyte leukemia. Here immunoSEQ multiplex PCR was the method, and the copy in TCRdb shows in-frame clones only, minus some. Found here are over 45,000 clones, 60% to 75% of them singletons; the top ten hold more than 1.5%. The material sequenced was CD4+ T cells from blood buffy coats. The receptors were sampled from a human donor in good health. CDR3s leave out the opening cysteine and the closing phenylalanine or tryptophan. The order of the fields is clone size, V gene, D gene, CDR3 protein. A D gene is named only where the DNA matches it firmly. Some rows mark clone size as missing; the rest say once, few, many or name a class of expanded clone.

. | TRBV7-2 | TRBD1 | ASSVGGQGVYEQY
few | TRBV7-9 | . | ASSLGQPATNEKLF
. | TRBV25-1 | . | ASSDHDYTDTQY
once | TRBV29-1 | . | SVAAFGPPEKLF
. | TRBV6-1 | TRBD1 | ASSEDRTGGGQETQY
. | TRBV19 | . | ASSTVGTGELF
. | TRBV2 | TRBD2 | ASTGGLAGDTQY
few | TRBV6-4 | TRBD2 | ASSGAGGTDTQY
. | TRBV4-2 | TRBD2 | ASSQGLAGGSHQETQY
. | TRBV6-5 | . | ASSYSGRDYGYT
few | TRBV7-9 | . | ASSLQGPNSPLH
. | TRBV7-9 | TRBD1 | ASSSRQGLDTEAF
few | TRBV30 | . | AWTHGGVEKLF
. | TRBV6-5 | . | ASSYSGNTGELF
. | TRBV19 | . | ASSIFAATNEKLF
. | TRBV5-1 | . | ASSLLGTGANVLT
. | TRBV9 | TRBD1 | ASSAGTGNQPQH
. | TRBV10-3 | . | AISDNSPLH
. | TRBV6-1 | TRBD1 | ASSATGLGQPQH
. | TRBV7-9 | . | ASSPYGGASNQPQH
. | TRBV4-2 | TRBD2 | ASSQRGGGSSYNEQF
. | TRBV6-5 | TRBD2 | ASSSLSGGQHTQY
. | TRBV30 | TRBD1 | AWSDRDRYNSPLH
. | TRBV9 | . | ASSPEGYT
. | TRBV19 | TRBD2 | ASRGEGLANEQF
few | TRBV11-2 | . | ASSLVGTNTGELF
. | TRBV5-8 | . | ASSLKGWGTEAF
. | TRBV15 | . | ATSRANYEVLT
. | TRBV7-9 | TRBD2 | ASSRKAGAGGDTQY
. | TRBV6-1 | . | ASSGELPRGTEAF
. | TRBV2 | . | ASSELGEAEAF
. | TRBV11-1 | TRBD1 | ASSPMQGEGYT
. | TRBV6-6 | . | ASSSAGIPGTGELF
few | TRBV19 | . | ASSISRVNSPLH
few | TRBV9 | . | ASSGTGLGNEKLF
. | TRBV7-9 | . | ASSLGLNSPLH
. | TRBV6-1 | . | ASRDPRLGNEQF
. | TRBV7-5 | . | ARSLADSFSNQPQH
few | TRBV19 | TRBD2 | ASIRVLAGVNEQF
. | TRBV6-5 | . | ASRRGQVYNEQF
. | TRBV5-1 | . | ASSPVNYNEQF
. | TRBV29-1 | . | SVVLMRGATNEKLF
. | TRBV6-1 | . | ASSGQEDQPQH
. | TRBV28 | . | ATLSPSLYTEAF
few | TRBV7-9 | . | ASSAVQGNTIY
few | TRBV19 | TRBD1 | ASSRDRVDTGELF
once | TRBV6-6 | . | ASSLPTSFYNEQF
. | TRBV2 | . | ASGGTATSVAKNIQY
few | TRBV30 | . | AWTKQSSNQPQH
. | TRBV30 | . | AWSVPDFNSPLH
. | TRBV5-1 | TRBD1 | ASSPGQGANEQF
. | TRBV5-4 | TRBD2 | ASSSPPTGGLETQY
. | TRBV2 | TRBD1 | ASSERRDRGEKLF
. | TRBV5-1 | . | ASSPGIQAGIQY
few | TRBV18 | . | ASSPPWTHEAVELF